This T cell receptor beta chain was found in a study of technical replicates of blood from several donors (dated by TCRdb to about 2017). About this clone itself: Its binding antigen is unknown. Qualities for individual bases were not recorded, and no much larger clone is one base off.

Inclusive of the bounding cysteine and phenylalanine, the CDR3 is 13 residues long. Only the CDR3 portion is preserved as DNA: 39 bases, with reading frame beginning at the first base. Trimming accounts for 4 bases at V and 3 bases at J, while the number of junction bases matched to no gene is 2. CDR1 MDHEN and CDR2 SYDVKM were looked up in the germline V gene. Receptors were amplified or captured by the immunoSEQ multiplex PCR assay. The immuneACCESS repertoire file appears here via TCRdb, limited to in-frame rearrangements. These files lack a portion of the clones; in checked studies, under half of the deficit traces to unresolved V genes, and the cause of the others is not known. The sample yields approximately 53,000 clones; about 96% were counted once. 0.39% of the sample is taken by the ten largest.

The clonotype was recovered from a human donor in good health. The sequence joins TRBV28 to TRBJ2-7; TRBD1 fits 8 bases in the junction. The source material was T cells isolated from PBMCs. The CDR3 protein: CASSYTGGYEQYF. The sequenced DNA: TGTGCCAGCAGTTACACAGGGGGCTACGAGCAGTACTTC.